Reported below is one TCR beta chain. As yet, its antigen is unknown. The data are from a study of STAT5B mutations in CD4+ large granular lymphocyte leukemia. Study-wide points: No patients shared main leukemic clonotypes, though roughly 27% appeared at low frequency elsewhere. CD4-sorted patient repertoires seemed more clonal than healthy CD4+ repertoires.

CDR1 and CDR2 (germline): SGHRS, YFSETQ. Trimming at V came to 4 bases and at J to 2 bases, leaving 5 bases not matched to a gene. The CDR3 consists of 14 residues. Sequencing was at survey level. Sequenced by immunoSEQ multiplex PCR; TCRdb stores in-frame clones only, minus some. The repertoire holds tens of thousands of clones, with approximately 83% as singletons. The rearrangement links TRBV5-1 to TRBJ1-2; 7 bases are a match to TRBD1. The TCR comes from a human donor in good health. Material: CD4+ T cells from blood buffy coats. The CDR3 sequence: CASSPWDRNYGYTF. Here the CDR3 DNA reads TGCGCCAGCAGCCCTTGGGACAGAAACTATGGCTACACCTTC.